Below, 29 T cell receptor beta chains from the same sample are listed, as sequenced in a study of molecular identifiers for immune sequencing clone quantification. Each CDR3 protein is one row after TCRdb ran MiXCR on the PCR reads. The data contain 460,000 or so distinct CDR3 sequences, less than 30% of them singletons. The sequenced sample was naive CD8+ T cells from blood, with Jurkat cell RNA spiked in. Documented subset: FACS-sorted CD8+CD4-CCR7+CD45RA+ naive T cells. All receptors come from a human donor in good health. Some libraries in this study had Jurkat cell RNA spiked in.

The gene calls are TRBV30 and TRBJ1-2, with D possibly being TRBD1 (6 bases). Trimming removed 0 bases from V and 4 bases from J, with 9 bases in between. Germline CDR1 and CDR2: GTSNPN and SVGIG (reference sequence). The CDR3 sequence is 13 residues long. The CDR3 loop reads CAWSVQGVYGYTF. CDR3 nucleotide sequence: TGTGCCTGGAGTGTACAGGGTGTCTATGGCTACACCTTC.

The gene calls are TRBV20-1 and TRBJ2-7; D gene unclear. The CDR3 has 13 amino acids. Germline CDR1 and CDR2: DFQATT and SNEGSKA (reference sequence). V lost 3 bases and J lost 0, with 9 bases in between. The CDR3 here is CSASPAGSYEQYF. The CDR3 DNA sequence: TGCAGTGCTAGTCCGGCAGGCTCCTACGAGCAGTACTTC.

This clonotype was seen ten or more times. V gene TRBV4-1 combines with J gene TRBJ2-3; D is uncertain. In germline, CDR1 is MGHRA, CDR2 YSYEKL. CDR3 size: 12 residues. V was trimmed by 5 bases and J by 4 bases, leaving 7 bases between them. This CDR3 reads CASSFDADTQYF. The CDR3 DNA follows: TGCGCCAGCAGCTTTGATGCAGATACGCAGTATTTT.

This clonotype was seen a few times. V and J are TRBV20-1 and TRBJ2-1; 10 nucleotides align to TRBD2. Germline trimming cut 5 bases from V and 1 base from J; bases unmatched to any gene: 2. Looked up from germline, CDR1 is DFQATT and CDR2 is SNEGSKA (reference sequence). The CDR3 is 14 amino acids. The CDR3 region is CSAPGLASYNEQFF. The CDR3 DNA reads as TGCAGTGCTCCGGGACTAGCGTCCTACAATGAGCAGTTCTTC.

The chain employs TRBV4-3 and TRBJ1-3; D call uncertain. V lost 4 bases and J lost 4, with 14 bases in between. Germline assignment: CDR1 LGHNA and CDR2 YSLEER. This CDR3 comprises 15 residues. CDR3 residues: CASSLNTLTGNTIYF. The CDR3 nucleotides read TGCGCCAGCAGCCTAAATACCTTGACAGGAAACACCATATATTTT.

The chain recombines TRBV12-3 or TRBV12-4 with TRBJ2-3; 13 nucleotides line up with TRBD2. This CDR3 spans 19 amino acids. V lost 3 bases, J lost 1 base, and 10 bases stayed unmatched. CDR3 sequence reads: CASSFRGLAGSRGTDTQYF. The CDR3 DNA follows: TGTGCCAGCAGTTTTAGGGGACTAGCGGGGAGCCGTGGCACAGATACGCAGTATTTT.

The CDR3 loop reads CASSGRDRITGELFF. For the CDR3, the DNA is TGTGCCAGCAGTGGCCGGGACAGGATAACCGGGGAGCTGTTTTTT. The chain is built from TRBV6-6 and TRBJ2-2; 8 bases agree with TRBD1. Germline V lookup: CDR1 MNHNY, CDR2 SVGAGI (reference sequence). Trimming at V came to 5 bases and at J to 5 bases, leaving 7 bases not matched to a gene. CDR3 length: 15 residues.

On this clonotype: A much larger clonotype is one base distant, so this may be a read error. Since the CDR3 does not end with the conserved phenylalanine or tryptophan, this likely comes from a read error. V and J are TRBV20-1 and TRBJ2-2; D ambiguous. CDR1 and CDR2 (germline): DFQATT, SNEGSKA (reference sequence). Between the trimmed V and J ends, which lost 0 bases and 0 bases, there was a span of 2 bases. This CDR3 has 13 residues. CDR3 residues: CSARDPNTGELFV. In DNA form, the CDR3 reads TGCAGTGCTAGAGATCCGAACACCGGGGAGCTGTTTGTT.

Many counts were recorded for this clonotype. The gene calls are TRBV6-1 and TRBJ1-4; 8 bases map to TRBD1. In germline, CDR1 is MNHNS, CDR2 SASEGT. Germline trimming cut 6 bases from V and 6 bases from J; bases unmatched to any gene: 6. CDR3 length: 14 amino acids. The CDR3 protein is CASSDRGLDEKLFF. In DNA, the CDR3 is TGTGCCAGCAGCGACAGGGGTTTAGATGAAAAACTGTTTTTT.

The table lists this clonotype with many counts. The rearrangement uses TRBV25-1 and TRBJ2-7; TRBD2 matches at 7 bases. The length of the CDR3 is 13 residues. Germline V gene lookup returns CDR1 MGHDK and CDR2 SYGVNS. J lost 6 bases, V lost 4 bases, and 6 bases had no gene match. The CDR3 spells CASSVGGTIEQYF. As DNA, the CDR3 is TGTGCCAGCAGTGTGGGAGGGACGATCGAGCAGTACTTC.

This clonotype was seen at least ten times. The chain is built from TRBV7-9 and TRBJ2-3, with no clear D. Germline CDR1 is SEHNR and CDR2 is FQNEAQ (reference sequence). V was clipped by 5 bases and J by 5 bases, with 20 bases between them. CDR3 length: 16 amino acids. CDR3 nucleotide sequence: TGTGCCAGCAGCCCAACCGGCGCGTCTATGGTAGATACGCAGTATTTT. This gives the protein CASSPTGASMVDTQYF.

This clonotype appeared many times. The V call is TRBV10-3, the J call TRBJ2-5, with 9 bases lining up with TRBD2. Germline V gene lookup returns CDR1 ENHRY and CDR2 SYGVKD. The junction had 5 bases not matched to a gene; V was cut back by 5 bases and J by 4 bases. CDR3 length: 14 residues. The CDR3 loop is CAISTGTSSETQYF. The CDR3 DNA is TGTGCCATCAGTACCGGGACTAGCTCAGAGACCCAGTACTTC.

V is TRBV6-2 or TRBV6-3 and J is TRBJ1-1; D perhaps matches TRBD1 (5 bases). Trimming removed 7 bases from V and 1 base from J, with 19 bases in between. The germline CDR1 and CDR2 sequences are MNHEY and SVGEGT. The CDR3 covers 16 residues. CDR3 region: CASIMGPHGANTEAFF. The CDR3 region has the DNA TGTGCCAGCATCATGGGGCCCCACGGGGCGAACACTGAAGCTTTCTTT.

The sample holds a few counts of this clonotype. This chain uses TRBV11-2 with TRBJ2-4; 11 nucleotides align to TRBD2. The CDR3 totals 16 residues. Germline lookup yields CDR1 SGHAT and CDR2 FQNNGV. V dropped 0 bases and J dropped 6; count of bases not matched to a gene: 4. CDR3 nucleotides: TGTGCCAGCAGCTTAGATCAAACTAGCGGGGGAAACATTCAGTACTTC. Translation gives CASSLDQTSGGNIQYF.

This clonotype was seen more than once but under ten times. The gene calls are TRBV3-1 and TRBJ2-5; 9 bases match TRBD2. CDR1 is LGHDT and CDR2 is YNNKEL in the germline V gene (reference sequence). CDR3 size: 16 residues. With 3 bases clipped from V and 3 bases from J, the junction kept 8 bases outside the gene matches. Here the CDR3 reads CASSQWSGRREETQYF. For the CDR3, the DNA is TGTGCCAGCAGCCAGTGGAGCGGGAGGAGAGAAGAGACCCAGTACTTC.

This clonotype has a handful of counts. The chain has TRBV19 and TRBJ2-7, with D perhaps TRBD1 or TRBD2 (5 bases each). The V end lost 1 base, the J end lost 2 bases, and 15 bases lay between the germline ends. Germline V lookup: CDR1 LNHDA, CDR2 SQIVND (reference sequence). This CDR3 is 16 amino acids long. As DNA, the CDR3 is TGTGCCAGTAGTATAGGATTTGAGGGGCTGACCTACGAGCAGTACTTC. Amino acids: CASSIGFEGLTYEQYF.

The chain employs TRBV23-1 and TRBJ2-2; D might be TRBD1 (5 bases). TRBV23-1 is flagged as an ORF with uncertain function. V was pared by 0 bases and J by 0 bases, with 8 bases between. The CDR3 has 16 amino acids. CDR3 sequence (DNA): TGCGCCAGCAGTCAATCGAGCAGGGCGAACACCGGGGAGCTGTTTTTT. Protein: CASSQSSRANTGELFF.

This clonotype showed up just a few times. The chain carries TRBV2 and TRBJ2-2; 9 nucleotides agree with TRBD2. The length of the CDR3 is 17 residues. Germline CDR1 reads SNHLY; CDR2 reads FYNNEI. V dropped 2 bases and J dropped 4; count of bases not matched to a gene: 8. For the CDR3, the DNA is TGTGCCAGCAGTGAACCCTTAGCGGGAGAGAGCACCGGGGAGCTGTTTTTT. Translated: CASSEPLAGESTGELFF.

V and J are TRBV5-8 and TRBJ2-3, with TRBD1 as a possible D gene (6 bases). V was pared by 5 bases and J by 4 bases, with 17 bases between. In germline, CDR1 is SGHTS, CDR2 YDEGEE. CDR3 length equals 15 residues. The CDR3 DNA is TGTGCCAGCAGTCTGAGGGGGACCAACCCAGATACGCAGTATTTT. This gives the protein CASSLRGTNPDTQYF.

Many counts were recorded for this clonotype. The DNA of the CDR3 is TGTGCCAGCAGCTTGACAGGGGAAAAACTGTTTTTT. It is translated as CASSLTGEKLFF. J is TRBJ1-4 and V is TRBV5-5; D is perhaps TRBD1 (6 bases). The CDR3 sequence is 12 residues long. Trimming cost V 1 base and J 8 bases, with 6 bases left between them. Germline loops: CDR1 SGHKS, CDR2 YYEKEE (reference sequence).

The table lists this clonotype with many counts. This sequence joins TRBV7-2 and TRBJ1-6, with D possibly being TRBD1 (6 bases). The V end lost 4 bases, the J end lost 8 bases, and 12 bases lay between the germline ends. The length of the CDR3 is 14 residues. The germline V gene encodes CDR1 SGHTA and CDR2 FQGNSA. The CDR3: CASSSDRIYSPLHF. The CDR3 DNA reads as TGTGCCAGCAGCTCTGACAGGATCTATTCACCCCTCCACTTT.

V and J are TRBV7-9 and TRBJ2-7; TRBD1 might be the D (5 bases). V shed 4 bases and J shed 6 bases, with 13 bases lying between them. The germline CDR1 and CDR2 sequences are SEHNR and FQNEAQ (reference sequence). The CDR3 length is 13 residues. CDR3 region: CASSYRSACEQYF. DNA for the CDR3: TGTGCCAGCAGCTACAGGAGCGCCTGCGAGCAGTACTTC.

This sequence joins TRBV7-9 and TRBJ1-1, with D possibly TRBD1 on 6 matching bases. The ends were cut back, 3 bases at V and 1 base at J, with 12 bases in the middle. There are 15 residues in the CDR3. The germline gives CDR1 SEHNR, CDR2 FQNEAQ (reference sequence). The CDR3 sequence: CASSLAGQRNTEAFF. Here the CDR3 DNA reads TGTGCCAGCAGCTTGGCAGGACAGCGGAACACTGAAGCTTTCTTT.

There are many counts of this clonotype. The V gene is TRBV29-1, the J gene TRBJ2-3; 11 bases match TRBD2. With V trimmed by 7 bases and J by 2 bases, 5 bases remained unmatched. The CDR3 covers 14 residues. CDR1 and CDR2 from the germline V gene are SQVTM and ANQGSEA. The CDR3 nucleotides are TGCAGCGAAAAGGGACTAGCGGACACAGATACGCAGTATTTT. Its protein product is CSEKGLADTDTQYF.

This clonotype was counted at least ten times. The chain combines TRBV4-1 with TRBJ2-4; TRBD2 agrees at 8 bases. The CDR3 sequence is 16 residues long. The germline gives CDR1 MGHRA, CDR2 YSYEKL. The V segment lost 0 bases and the J segment 15 bases; nucleotides outside the gene matches: 16. The CDR3 protein is CASSQDSGRLQGWLYF. CDR3 nucleotide sequence: TGCGCCAGCAGCCAAGACAGCGGGAGATTACAAGGATGGCTGTACTTC.

At least ten counts were recorded for this clonotype. The chain links TRBV29-1 to TRBJ2-1; D not certain. V lost 1 base and J lost 7, with 8 bases in between. This CDR3 spans 12 amino acids. Germline-derived CDR1 and CDR2 are SQVTM and ANQGSEA. Here the CDR3 DNA reads TGCAGCGTTGAAGTCCAAGGGAATGAGCAGTTCTTC. This gives the protein CSVEVQGNEQFF.

The chain employs TRBV24-1 and TRBJ2-2; D is uncertain. CDR3 size: 17 residues. CDR1 and CDR2 (germline): KGHDR, SFDVKD. Trimming removed 2 bases from V and 6 bases from J, with 18 bases in between. CDR3 nucleotide sequence: TGTGCCACCAGTGATTCGTGGGTCGGCGTATCTTCCGGGGAGCTGTTTTTT. Amino acid sequence: CATSDSWVGVSSGELFF.

Concerning this clonotype: The germline gene is not matched at one end of the junction; a read error may be the cause. The rearrangement links TRBV29-1 to TRBJ2-3; D may correspond to TRBD1 or TRBD2 (5 bases each). Germline V lookup: CDR1 SQVTM, CDR2 ANQGSEA. CDR3 length: 15 amino acids. The CDR3 loop reads CSVKGTYQSTDTQCF. The CDR3 DNA sequence: TGCAGCGTTAAAGGGACGTACCAGAGCACAGATACGCAGTGTTTT.

On this clonotype itself: A read error may be the cause here, since a much bigger clone is one base away. The V call is TRBV28, the J call TRBJ2-1; D unresolved. The CDR3 is made up of 12 amino acids. Germline V lookup: CDR1 MDHEN, CDR2 SYDVKM. Trimming cost V 3 bases and J 14 bases, with 14 bases left between them. Here the CDR3 DNA reads TGTGCCAGCAGTTTGATCCCGCAGCGTGAGTTCTTC. Translation gives CASSLIPQREFF. The complete variable domain, with remaining parts taken from reference TRBV28 and TRBJ2-1, reads DVKVTQSSRYLVKRTGEKVFLECVQDMDHENMFWYRQDPGLGLRLIYFSYDVKMKEKGDIPEGYSVSREKKERFSLILESASTNQTSMYLCASSLIPQREFFGPGTRLTVL.